This T cell receptor (beta chain) was observed in a study of T cells expressing NK-cell markers. One entry per CDR3 protein, without DNA, is what TCRdb gives after re-calling the 5' RACE reads. The specimen's table records about 260,000 distinct CDR3 sequences. There are 19 residues in the CDR3. CDR1 and CDR2 (germline): MRHNA, SNTAGT. The chain recombines TRBV6-4 with TRBJ2-2; absent DNA, TCRdb's TRBD2 call cannot be checked. The TCR originated in a man between 18 and 29 years old in good health. The sequencing input was blood T cells: a sorted CD56 or NKG2C T cell subset, CD4+ or CD8+ T cells, or bulk PBMC T cells (not recorded which). The CDR3 protein is CASSRLAGGSVRYTGELFF.